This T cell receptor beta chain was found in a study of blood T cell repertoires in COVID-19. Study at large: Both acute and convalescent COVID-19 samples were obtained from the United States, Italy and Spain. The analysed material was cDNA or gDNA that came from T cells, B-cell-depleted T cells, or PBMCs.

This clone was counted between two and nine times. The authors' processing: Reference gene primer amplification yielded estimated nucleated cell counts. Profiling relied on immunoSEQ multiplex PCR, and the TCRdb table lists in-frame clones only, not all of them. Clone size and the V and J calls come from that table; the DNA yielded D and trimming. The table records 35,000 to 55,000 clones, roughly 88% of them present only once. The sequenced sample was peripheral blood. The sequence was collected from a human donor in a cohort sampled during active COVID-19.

The CDR3 bases are TGCAGTGCTAGAGAGTACCGGTACACCTTC. Protein: CSAREYRYTF. This chain connects TRBV20-1 to TRBJ1-2, with unresolved D. Germline V gene data show CDR1 as DFQATT and CDR2 as SNEGSKA (reference sequence). This CDR3 has 10 amino acids. Deletions cut 0 bases from V and 11 bases from J, with 7 bases between.